Sequencing of this T cell receptor (beta chain) was carried out in a study of blood T cell repertoires in COVID-19. Looking at the study overall: Researchers got acute and convalescent COVID-19 samples from the United States, Italy and Spain. In each case, the material was cDNA or gDNA derived from T cells, B-cell-depleted T cells, or PBMCs.

The CDR3 consists of 18 residues. Trimming took 3 bases from V and 0 from J, leaving 18 bases between them. In germline, CDR1 is LNHNV, CDR2 YYDKDF (reference sequence). TCRdb's table, derived via immunoSEQ multiplex PCR, lists solely in-frame clones and lacks some. The sample holds approximately 150,000 clones, about four fifths seen once. This clone has only one observation. This chain uses TRBV15 with TRBJ2-1; TRBD1 might be the D (5 bases). What was sequenced was peripheral blood. This receptor was taken from a man aged 65-85 years who had recovered from COVID-19. DNA of the CDR3: TGTGCCACCAGCAGTCCTCAGGGTACGCCTTCCTCCTACAATGAGCAGTTCTTC. The encoded protein is CATSSPQGTPSSYNEQFF.